This T cell receptor beta chain was profiled in a study of monozygotic twins with inflammatory bowel disease. Study-wide findings and caveats: Reduced clonotype sharing with other individuals was observed in IBD patients relative to healthy twins, especially with disease activity.

The CDR3 contains 16 residues. Germline CDR1 is SGHAT and CDR2 is FQNNGV. TCRdb re-analyzed the 5' RACE reads; it lists each CDR3 protein once, without DNA. The sample yields approximately 160,000 distinct CDR3 sequences, of which the top ten take up approximately 7.4%. In regard to this clonotype: Its antigen is as yet unknown.

The sample consisted of blood. V is TRBV11-2 and J is TRBJ1-3; TCRdb's D call, TRBD1, is unchecked because there is no DNA. This clonotype was obtained from a human donor with ulcerative colitis or Crohn's disease, or a healthy co-twin of an affected twin (not recorded which). CDR3 sequence reads: CASSLKVGTARNTIYF.